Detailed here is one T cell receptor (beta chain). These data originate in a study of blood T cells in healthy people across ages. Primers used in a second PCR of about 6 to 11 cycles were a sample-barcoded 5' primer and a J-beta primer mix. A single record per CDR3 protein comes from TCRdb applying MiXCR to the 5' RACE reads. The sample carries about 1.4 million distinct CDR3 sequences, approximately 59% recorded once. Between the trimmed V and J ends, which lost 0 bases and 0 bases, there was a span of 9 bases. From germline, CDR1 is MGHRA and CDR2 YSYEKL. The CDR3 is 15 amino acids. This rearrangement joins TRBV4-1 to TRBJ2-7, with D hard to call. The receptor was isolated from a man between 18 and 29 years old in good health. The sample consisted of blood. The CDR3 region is CASSQDTESSYEQYF. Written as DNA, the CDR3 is TGCGCCAGCAGCCAAGATACGGAGAGCTCCTACGAGCAGTACTTC.